One sample yielded the 4 T cell receptor beta chains listed below, sequenced in a study of shared clonotypes between healthy human individuals. Repertoires were generated with immunoSEQ multiplex PCR, while TCRdb's copy carries only in-frame clones and drops some. The sample shows just over 2,000,000 clones, approximately 95% of them seen only once. Naive CD8 populations comprised CD45RO-negative cells positively selected for CCR7, excluding terminally differentiated effector memory CD45RA+ cells. The sequenced material came from naive CD8+ T cells sorted from blood. The receptor set was obtained from a man between 18 and 35 years old in good health.

V gene TRBV6-1 combines with J gene TRBJ2-7; either TRBD1 or TRBD2 may fit D (5 bases each). The V and J ends lost 4 bases and 0 bases respectively, with 10 bases between them. Looked up from germline, CDR1 is MNHNS and CDR2 is SASEGT. CDR3 length equals 14 residues. DNA of the CDR3: TGTGCCAGCAGTGTTTGGGGGTCCTCCTACGAGCAGTACTTC. This gives the protein CASSVWGSSYEQYF.

V gene TRBV9 combines with J gene TRBJ2-6, with D unresolved. CDR3 length: 15 residues. Germline CDR1 is SGDLS and CDR2 is YYNGEE. V shed 3 bases and J shed 2 bases, with 9 bases lying between them. CDR3 in amino acids: CASSARDPGANVLTF. The CDR3, as DNA: TGTGCCAGCAGCGCTCGAGACCCTGGGGCCAACGTCCTGACTTTC.

V gene TRBV9 combines with J gene TRBJ1-1; no firm D call. CDR3 length: 13 residues. Trimming left V 0 bases short and J 6 bases short, with 9 bases between. Germline V CDR1 and CDR2: SGDLS, YYNGEE. The CDR3 here is CASSVDSRSEAFF. The DNA of the CDR3 is TGTGCCAGCAGCGTAGATTCTCGGTCTGAAGCTTTCTTT.

This clone occurred once. The V call is TRBV7-9, the J call TRBJ2-3, with 10 positions matching TRBD2. The J segment lost 2 bases and the V segment lost 5 bases, leaving 7 bases of the junction unmatched. The CDR3 spans 16 residues. Germline assignment: CDR1 SEHNR and CDR2 FQNEAQ (reference sequence). The CDR3 bases are TGTGCCAGCAGCGCTGCACTAGCGGGACTCACAGATACGCAGTATTTT. It translates to CASSAALAGLTDTQYF.